This T cell receptor beta chain was sequenced in a study of blood T cell repertoires in COVID-19. Study as a whole: The United States, Italy and Spain supplied acute and convalescent COVID-19 samples.

This clone came up once. Profiling relied on immunoSEQ multiplex PCR, and the TCRdb table lists in-frame clones only, not all of them. This sample has 100,000 to 150,000 clones, with roughly 69% found just once. The CDR3 extends over 15 amino acids. The V gene end was trimmed by 1 base and the J gene end by 2 bases; junction bases not matched to a gene: 4. Germline loops: CDR1 LNHDA, CDR2 SQIVND (reference sequence). The V gene is TRBV19, the J gene TRBJ2-7; 8 nucleotides line up with TRBD2. Sequencing was carried out using peripheral blood. The receptor was isolated from a woman between 70 and 85 years old with acute or convalescent COVID-19. The DNA of the CDR3 is TGTGCCAGTAGTATAGTACTAGCGGCTACCTACGAGCAGTACTTC. Translated, it gives CASSIVLAATYEQYF. Using reference TRBV19 and TRBJ2-7 for the parts outside the CDR3, the full variable domain is DGGITQSPKYLFRKEGQNVTLSCEQNLNHDAMYWYRQDPGQGLRLIYYSQIVNDFQKGDIAEGYSVSREKKESFPLTVTSAQKNPTAFYLCASSIVLAATYEQYFGPGTRLTVT.